The clone carrying this TCR beta chain was found many times. Its matching antigen is unknown. Template-switching 5'RACE yielded the TCR cDNA; a universal primer site and UMIs were added in the process. TCRdb analysed the 5' RACE reads with MiXCR anew, one entry per CDR3 protein. The sample includes over 300,000 distinct CDR3 sequences, 3.6% of them seen just once. With 4 bases removed from V and 4 bases from J, the gap between germline ends came to 14 bases. CDR3 length equals 15 residues. The germline V gene encodes CDR1 KGHDR and CDR2 SFDVKD. The data were taken from a study of T cells after yellow fever vaccination. Notes on the study in general: Only a small proportion of the clonotypes turned up in both the CD4 and the CD8 compartments, likely arising from convergent recombination. Though it reached lower strength, the secondary response hit its peak faster, day 5 versus 15. Detected again after the booster were most primary-vaccination clones, at 95% to 98% CD4 and about 89% CD8.

This chain uses TRBV24-1 with TRBJ2-3; tentative D call: TRBD1 (6 bases). The specimen comprised PBMCs, sampled on the day of the yellow fever booster vaccination. The receptor's source is a man aged 18 to 29 who received the YFV17D yellow fever vaccine. Here the CDR3 reads CATSEAGTLADTQYF. CDR3 nucleotide sequence: TGTGCCACCAGTGAAGCCGGGACATTGGCAGATACGCAGTATTTT.